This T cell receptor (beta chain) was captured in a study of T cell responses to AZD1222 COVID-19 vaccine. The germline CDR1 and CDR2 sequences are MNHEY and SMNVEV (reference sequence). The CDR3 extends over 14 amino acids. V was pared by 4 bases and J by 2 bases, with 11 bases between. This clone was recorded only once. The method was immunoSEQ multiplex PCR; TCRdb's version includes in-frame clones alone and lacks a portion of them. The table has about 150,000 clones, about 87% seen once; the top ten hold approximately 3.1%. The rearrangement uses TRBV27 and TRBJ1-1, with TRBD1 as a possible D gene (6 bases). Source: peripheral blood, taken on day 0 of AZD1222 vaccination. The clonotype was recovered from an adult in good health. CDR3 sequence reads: CASSSTGPNTEAFF. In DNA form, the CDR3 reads TGTGCCAGCAGTTCGACAGGACCTAACACTGAAGCTTTCTTT.